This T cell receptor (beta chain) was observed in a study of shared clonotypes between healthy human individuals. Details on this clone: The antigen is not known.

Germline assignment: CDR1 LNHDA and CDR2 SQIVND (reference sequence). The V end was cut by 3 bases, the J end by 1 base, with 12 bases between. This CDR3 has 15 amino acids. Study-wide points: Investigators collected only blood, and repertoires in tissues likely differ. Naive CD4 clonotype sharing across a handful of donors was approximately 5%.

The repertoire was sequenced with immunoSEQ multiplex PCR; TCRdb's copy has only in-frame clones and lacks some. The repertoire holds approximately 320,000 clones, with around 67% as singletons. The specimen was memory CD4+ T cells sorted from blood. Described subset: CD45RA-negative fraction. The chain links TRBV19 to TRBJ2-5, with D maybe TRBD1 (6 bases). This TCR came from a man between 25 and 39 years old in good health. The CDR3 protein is CASSMGTGSQETQYF. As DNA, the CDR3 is TGTGCCAGTAGTATGGGAACAGGGAGCCAAGAGACCCAGTACTTC.